The subject of this entry is one T cell receptor (beta chain). Antigen unknown. This record comes from a study of metastatic and nonmetastatic thyroid tumors. About the research overall: Across blood and tumor or nodule tissue, repertoires from malignant and benign thyroid patients were compared with one another.

No treatment of any kind had been given to any patient before thyroid surgery. General observations from the study: Compared with benign nodules, malignant thyroid tumors were reported to have significantly higher TCR beta diversity in both blood and tumor.

Trimming cost V 6 bases and J 4 bases, with 12 bases left between them. The CDR3 consists of 14 residues. In the authors' methods: The distant-metastasis classifier for papillary thyroid cancer was built from CDR3 differences across clinicopathological groups. MiXCR reprocessed the PCR reads for TCRdb. It is TCRdb's table, rather than the study itself, that gives the V and J calls and clone size. The sample lists about 33,000 clones, about 18% occurring once. The TCR sequence derives from a male donor with papillary thyroid cancer or a benign thyroid nodule (not recorded which). Some clones in this sample may be carry-over from other donors' samples. The material sequenced was blood. This chain links TRBV12-3 or TRBV12-4 with TRBJ2-2; D may be TRBD1 or TRBD2 (5 bases each). The CDR3 nucleotides read TGTGCCAGCAGCAACGGGGCCGTCACCGGGGAGCTGTTTTTT. It specifies CASSNGAVTGELFF.